This T cell receptor (beta chain) was profiled in a study of blood T cell repertoires in COVID-19. Study as a whole: Collection of acute and convalescent COVID-19 samples took place in the United States, Italy and Spain. Nucleic acid was either cDNA or gDNA, and it came from T cells, B-cell-depleted T cells, or PBMCs.

The authors' processing: Amplified reference gene primers provided the basis for estimating nucleated cell counts. The data were produced by immunoSEQ multiplex PCR, yet TCRdb's version contains in-frame clones alone and is incomplete. V, J and clone size were drawn from that table, and D and trimming were deduced from the DNA. This table has over 130,000 clones, about 83% appearing once. Followed over time, Seattle patients had been enrolled while infection was active. To note about this clone: Other DNA sequences within the sample encode an identical CDR3.

Source material: peripheral blood. This receptor was obtained from a man aged 30 to 39 with COVID-19, enrolled during active disease.

Here the CDR3 DNA reads TGTGCCAGCTCCCCCGGGACAGGGCCCACCTACGAGCAGTACTTC. Its translation is CASSPGTGPTYEQYF. The chain couples TRBV18 to TRBJ2-7; TRBD1 matches at 9 bases. CDR1 and CDR2 (germline): KGHSH, LQKENI. The trim removed 6 bases at V and 2 bases at J, leaving 8 bases unmatched. This CDR3 has 15 residues.